This T cell receptor beta chain was found in a study of cytomegalovirus exposure and HLA in healthy donors. Researchers ran the PCR with 60 Vbeta and 13 Jbeta primers. Assay: immunoSEQ multiplex PCR; the TCRdb copy retains only in-frame clones and omits some. The sample yields approximately 130,000 clones, about 83% seen once. V gave up 7 bases and J gave up 3 bases; unmatched junction bases: 2. The CDR3 extends over 12 amino acids. Per the germline V gene, CDR1 is SQVTM and CDR2 is ANQGSEA. This clone has only a few counts. Other DNA sequences from this sample encode an identical CDR3 as well. This rearrangement joins TRBV29-1 to TRBJ2-5; 10 bases fit TRBD2. This sequence was found in a girl aged 2 to 9 in good health and CMV-seronegative. Input material: PBMCs. The CDR3 DNA sequence: TGCAGCGGGCTAGCGGGAGAAGAGACCCAGTACTTC. Translation gives CSGLAGEETQYF.